Listed here are 20 T cell receptor beta chains from one sample, sequenced in a study of CD8 T cells in Susac syndrome. Reverse transcription of roughly 0.45 to 1 ug RNA used random hexamers. A single record per CDR3 protein comes from TCRdb applying MiXCR to the immunoSEQ multiplex PCR reads. The top ten clones hold 0.3% to 0.35% of a sample with some 97,000 distinct CDR3 sequences, roughly 96% of them seen once. Sequenced: CD8+ T cells from PBMCs. The receptors derive from a human donor with Susac syndrome.

The chain joins TRBV4-1 to TRBJ1-4, with a tentative D call TRBD1 (5 bases). Germline V gene lookup returns CDR1 MGHRA and CDR2 YSYEKL. The CDR3 totals 12 residues. V lost 2 bases, J lost 10 bases, and 8 bases lay in between. The CDR3 is CASSQTGGKLFF. For the CDR3, the DNA is TGCGCCAGCAGCCAAACGGGGGGAAAACTGTTTTTT.

This chain connects TRBV18 to TRBJ2-3; D perhaps matches TRBD1 (5 bases). The CDR3 contains 15 residues. Germline CDR1 KGHSH, CDR2 LQKENI. Trimming left V 2 bases short and J 0 bases short, with 9 bases between. Written as DNA, the CDR3 is TGTGCCAGCTCACCAGGGGCCCCTAGCACAGATACGCAGTATTTT. Its translation is CASSPGAPSTDTQYF.

The rearrangement uses TRBV15 and TRBJ2-5, with TRBD1 matching 10 bases. Germline-derived CDR1 and CDR2 are LNHNV and YYDKDF (reference sequence). The junction had 3 bases not matched to a gene; V was cut back by 0 bases and J by 5 bases. The CDR3 length is 15 residues. The CDR3 sequence is CATSRDGTGAETQYF. In nucleotides, the CDR3 is TGTGCCACCAGCAGAGATGGGACAGGGGCCGAGACCCAGTACTTC.

CDR3 loop: CASSAGHYGYTF. As DNA, the CDR3 is TGTGCCAGCAGTGCCGGGCACTATGGCTACACCTTC. The chain couples TRBV6-2 or TRBV6-3 to TRBJ1-2; D gene unclear. The CDR3 totals 12 residues. V lost 5 bases, J lost 3 bases, and 7 bases lay in between. The germline CDR1 and CDR2 sequences are MNHEY and SVGEGT.

The rearrangement links TRBV29-1 to TRBJ1-1; unclear D gene. From germline, CDR1 is SQVTM and CDR2 ANQGSEA. This CDR3 spans 11 amino acids. The V and J ends lost 7 bases and 5 bases respectively, with 11 bases between them. The CDR3 sequence: CSGRRETEAFF. CDR3 coding DNA: TGCAGCGGCAGGAGGGAAACTGAAGCTTTCTTT.

The CDR3 DNA reads TGCAGCGTGAGGGACAGGGGGAGTCAGCCCCAGCATTTT. This translates into CSVRDRGSQPQHF. J is TRBJ1-5 and V is TRBV29-1; 11 bases align to TRBD1. After removal of 6 bases from V and 6 bases from J, the junction contained 4 bases not matched to a gene. Germline CDR1 is SQVTM and CDR2 is ANQGSEA. The CDR3 totals 13 residues.

This clonotype has only one observation. The chain carries TRBV7-3 and TRBJ2-2; D is possibly TRBD2 (5 bases). The CDR3 covers 15 residues. CDR1 and CDR2 (germline): SGHTA, FQGTGA. The V end was cut by 5 bases, the J end by 5 bases, with 15 bases between. CDR3 in amino acids: CASSPLEGTTGELFF. Written as DNA, the CDR3 is TGTGCCAGCAGCCCCCTTGAGGGTACGACCGGGGAGCTGTTTTTT. Full variable domain (remainder filled in from reference TRBV7-3 and TRBJ2-2): GAGVSQTPSNKVTEKGKYVELRCDPISGHTALYWYRQSLGQGPEFLIYFQGTGAADDSGLPNDRFFAVRPEGSVSTLKIQRTERGDSAVYLCASSPLEGTTGELFFGEGSRLTVL.

The V and J genes are TRBV23-1 and TRBJ2-7; no definite D call. TRBV23-1 is an ORF, with its function uncertain. Trimming shortened V by 3 bases and J by 2 bases, and 8 bases separated the two germline ends. The CDR3 is 13 residues long. CDR3 sequence: CASSHEVPYEQYF. The CDR3, as DNA: TGCGCCAGCAGTCATGAGGTCCCCTACGAGCAGTACTTC.

V usage is TRBV18 and J usage is TRBJ2-1; no reliable D call. Germline CDR1 and CDR2: KGHSH and LQKENI. Trimming took off 1 base at V and 5 bases at J, with 3 bases between the two ends. The CDR3 has 12 amino acids. The CDR3, as DNA: TGTGCCAGCTCACCACAGAACAATGAGCAGTTCTTC. Protein sequence: CASSPQNNEQFF.

DNA for the CDR3: TGTGCCAGCAGTCCCCGAGGCGGGGACCTCTATGGCTACACCTTC. Encoded protein: CASSPRGGDLYGYTF. The chain employs TRBV27 and TRBJ1-2; D may be TRBD1 (5 bases). Trimming removed 5 bases from V and 4 bases from J, with 17 bases in between. Germline V gene data show CDR1 as MNHEY and CDR2 as SMNVEV (reference sequence). CDR3 length: 15 residues.

On this clonotype: The junction departs from the called germline gene at one end, perhaps through a read error. This chain links TRBV28 with TRBJ1-2; D ambiguous. Germline-derived CDR1 and CDR2 are MDHEN and SYDVKM. CDR3 size: 13 residues. The CDR3 sequence: CASSFGLNNGYTF. DNA for the CDR3: TGTGCCAGCAGTTTTGGACTTAACAATGGCTACACCTTC.

The chain uses TRBV14 and TRBJ1-2; D gene uncertain. This CDR3 has 13 residues. Deletions cut 4 bases from V and 5 bases from J, with 11 bases between. Germline CDR1 is SGHDN and CDR2 is FVKESK. This CDR3 is CASSRSLEYGYTF. DNA of the CDR3: TGTGCCAGCAGCCGGAGCCTCGAGTATGGCTACACCTTC.

The chain employs TRBV20-1 and TRBJ1-5; D possibly corresponds to TRBD1 (6 bases). There are 14 residues in the CDR3. Trimming pared 2 bases from V and 5 bases from J, leaving 13 bases between. Germline-derived CDR1 and CDR2 are DFQATT and SNEGSKA (reference sequence). The CDR3 loop reads CSARSAGEYQPQHF. CDR3 in DNA: TGCAGTGCTAGATCCGCAGGGGAGTATCAGCCCCAGCATTTT.

The chain recombines TRBV29-1 with TRBJ2-7; 9 nucleotides align to TRBD1. Germline-derived CDR1 and CDR2 are SQVTM and ANQGSEA. The CDR3 extends over 12 amino acids. With V trimmed by 8 bases and J by 2 bases, 4 bases remained unmatched. CDR3 nucleotide sequence: TGCAGCATAAACAGGGGGCCCTACGAGCAGTACTTC. Amino acid sequence: CSINRGPYEQYF.

V usage is TRBV20-1 and J usage is TRBJ2-5; the D is unclear. This CDR3 contains 13 residues. Deletions cut 0 bases from V and 5 bases from J, with 10 bases between. The germline gives CDR1 DFQATT, CDR2 SNEGSKA (reference sequence). The CDR3 nucleotides are TGCAGTGCTAGAGAACCGGACCGGGAGACCCAGTACTTC. This translates into CSAREPDRETQYF.

The gene calls are TRBV2 and TRBJ2-3; D gene unclear. Germline CDR1 reads SNHLY; CDR2 reads FYNNEI. The V gene lost 2 bases and the J gene lost 5 bases, with 14 bases spanning the gap. CDR3 length equals 15 residues. CDR3 coding DNA: TGTGCCAGCAGTGAAACTCGGGCCTCGCGAGATACGCAGTATTTT. Its protein is CASSETRASRDTQYF.

The V and J genes are TRBV6-1 and TRBJ2-5; D is possibly TRBD2 (7 bases). The V end lost 6 bases, the J end lost 3 bases, and 20 bases lay between the germline ends. Germline assignment: CDR1 MNHNS and CDR2 SASEGT. This CDR3 region has 16 residues. The CDR3, as DNA: TGTGCCAGCAGGCTCGAGGTGCGGGGGCCAGAAGAGACCCAGTACTTC. Protein sequence: CASRLEVRGPEETQYF.

V is TRBV14 and J is TRBJ2-7; 8 bases are shared with TRBD1. The ends lost 5 bases at V and 2 bases at J; junction bases unmatched: 8. Germline V lookup: CDR1 SGHDN, CDR2 FVKESK. This CDR3 is 15 amino acids long. CDR3 region: CASSSHGTGTYEQYF. The CDR3 DNA reads TGTGCCAGCAGCTCACACGGGACAGGAACCTACGAGCAGTACTTC. The complete variable domain, with remaining parts taken from reference TRBV14 and TRBJ2-7, reads EAGVTQFPSHSVIEKGQTVTLRCDPISGHDNLYWYRRVMGKEIKFLLHFVKESKQDESGMPNNRFLAERTGGTYSTLKVQPAELEDSGVYFCASSSHGTGTYEQYFGPGTRLTVT.

CDR3 protein: CATSESTGHTDTQYF. The DNA for the CDR3 is TGTGCCACCAGTGAGTCGACGGGGCACACAGATACGCAGTATTTT. The chain links TRBV24-1 to TRBJ2-3; D may correspond to TRBD1 or TRBD2 (5 bases each). V lost 4 bases to trimming and J lost 2 bases, with 12 bases between them. The germline V gene encodes CDR1 KGHDR and CDR2 SFDVKD. This CDR3 region has 15 residues.

The chain combines TRBV19 with TRBJ1-2, with D perhaps TRBD1 (5 bases). Trimming removed 5 bases at V and 9 bases at J, with 16 bases between. The germline V gene encodes CDR1 LNHDA and CDR2 SQIVND (reference sequence). CDR3 length equals 13 residues. Here the CDR3 DNA reads TGTGCCAGTAGTCCCCAGGGTAAGGGGAGCTACACCTTC. Translated: CASSPQGKGSYTF.